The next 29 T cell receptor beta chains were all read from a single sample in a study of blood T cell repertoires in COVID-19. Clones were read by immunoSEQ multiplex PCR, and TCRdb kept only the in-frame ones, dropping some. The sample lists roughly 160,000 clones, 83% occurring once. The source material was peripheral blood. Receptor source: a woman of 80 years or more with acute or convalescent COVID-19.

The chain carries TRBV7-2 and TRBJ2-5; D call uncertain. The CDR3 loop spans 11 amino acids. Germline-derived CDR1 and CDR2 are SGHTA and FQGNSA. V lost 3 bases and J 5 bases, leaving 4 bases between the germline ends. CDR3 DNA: TGTGCCAGCAGCTTCTCGGAGACCCAGTACTTC. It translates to CASSFSETQYF.

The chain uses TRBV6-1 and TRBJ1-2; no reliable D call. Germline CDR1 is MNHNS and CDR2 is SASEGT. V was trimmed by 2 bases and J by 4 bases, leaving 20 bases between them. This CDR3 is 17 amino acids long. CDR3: CASSESVLAGLLYGYTF. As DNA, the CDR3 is TGTGCCAGCAGTGAAAGCGTTCTCGCCGGGTTACTCTATGGCTACACCTTC.

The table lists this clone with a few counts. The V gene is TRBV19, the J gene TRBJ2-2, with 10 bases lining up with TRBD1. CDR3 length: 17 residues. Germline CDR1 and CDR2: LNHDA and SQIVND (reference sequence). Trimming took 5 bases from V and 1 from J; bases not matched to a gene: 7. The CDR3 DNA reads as TGTGCCAGTAGTCCAGTGAGGACAGGGGGGAACACCGGGGAGCTGTTTTTT. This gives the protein CASSPVRTGGNTGELFF.

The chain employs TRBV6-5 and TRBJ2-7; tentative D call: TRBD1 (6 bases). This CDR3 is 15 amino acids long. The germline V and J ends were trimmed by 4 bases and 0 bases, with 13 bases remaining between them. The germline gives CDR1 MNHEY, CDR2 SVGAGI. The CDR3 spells CASSSLQGYSYEQYF. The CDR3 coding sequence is TGTGCCAGCAGTTCCCTACAGGGATACTCCTACGAGCAGTACTTC.

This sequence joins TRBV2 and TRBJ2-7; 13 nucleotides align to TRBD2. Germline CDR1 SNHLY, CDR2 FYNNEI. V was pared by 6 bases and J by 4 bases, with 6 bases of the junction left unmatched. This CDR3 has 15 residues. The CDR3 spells CASRVQTSGGYEQYF. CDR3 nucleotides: TGTGCCAGCAGAGTACAGACTAGCGGGGGGTACGAGCAGTACTTC.

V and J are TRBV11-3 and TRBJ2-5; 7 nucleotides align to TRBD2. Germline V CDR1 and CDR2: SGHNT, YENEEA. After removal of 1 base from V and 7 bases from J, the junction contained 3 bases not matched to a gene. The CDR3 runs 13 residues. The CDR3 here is CASSLARETTQYF. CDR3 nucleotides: TGTGCCAGCAGCTTAGCGCGGGAGACGACCCAGTACTTC.

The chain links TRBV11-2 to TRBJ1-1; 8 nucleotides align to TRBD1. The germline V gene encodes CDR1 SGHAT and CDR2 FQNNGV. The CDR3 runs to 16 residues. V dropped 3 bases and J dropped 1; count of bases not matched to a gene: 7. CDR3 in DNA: TGTGCCAGCAGCTTCAGGGGGCAGGGGGAGAACACTGAAGCTTTCTTT. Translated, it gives CASSFRGQGENTEAFF. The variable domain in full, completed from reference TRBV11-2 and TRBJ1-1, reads EAGVAQSPRYKIIEKRQSVAFWCNPISGHATLYWYQQILGQGPKLLIQFQNNGVVDDSQLPKDRFSAERLKGVDSTLKIQPAKLEDSAVYLCASSFRGQGENTEAFFGQGTRLTVV.

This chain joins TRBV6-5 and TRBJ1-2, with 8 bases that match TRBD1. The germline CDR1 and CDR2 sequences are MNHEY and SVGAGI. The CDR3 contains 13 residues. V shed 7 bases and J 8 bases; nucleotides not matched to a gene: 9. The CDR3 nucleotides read TGTGCCAGCAACGAACGAGGGACAGGCGGCTACACCTTC. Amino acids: CASNERGTGGYTF.

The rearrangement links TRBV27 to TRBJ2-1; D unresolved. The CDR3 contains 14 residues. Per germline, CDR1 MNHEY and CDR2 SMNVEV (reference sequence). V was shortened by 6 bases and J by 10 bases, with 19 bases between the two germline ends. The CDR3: CASSATRVSAEQFF. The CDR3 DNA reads TGTGCCAGCAGCGCGACGCGAGTCAGCGCCGAGCAGTTCTTC.

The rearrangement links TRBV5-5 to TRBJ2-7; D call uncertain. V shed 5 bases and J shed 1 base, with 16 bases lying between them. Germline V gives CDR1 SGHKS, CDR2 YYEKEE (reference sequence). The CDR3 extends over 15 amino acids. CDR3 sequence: CASRASGVPSYEQYF. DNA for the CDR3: TGTGCCAGCAGGGCCTCTGGTGTCCCTTCCTACGAGCAGTACTTC.

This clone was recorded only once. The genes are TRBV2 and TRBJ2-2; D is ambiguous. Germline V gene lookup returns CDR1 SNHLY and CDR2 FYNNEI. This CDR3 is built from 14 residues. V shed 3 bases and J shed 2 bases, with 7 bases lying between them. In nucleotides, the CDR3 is TGTGCCAGCAGTGACTACCTAAACACCGGGGAGCTGTTTTTT. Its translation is CASSDYLNTGELFF.

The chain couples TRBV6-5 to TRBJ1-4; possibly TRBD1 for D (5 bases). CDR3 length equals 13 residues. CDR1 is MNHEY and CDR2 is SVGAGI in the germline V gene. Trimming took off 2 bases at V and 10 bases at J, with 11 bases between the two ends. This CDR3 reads CASSYSSGGKLFF. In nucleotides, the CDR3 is TGTGCCAGCAGTTACAGTTCGGGGGGAAAACTGTTTTTT.

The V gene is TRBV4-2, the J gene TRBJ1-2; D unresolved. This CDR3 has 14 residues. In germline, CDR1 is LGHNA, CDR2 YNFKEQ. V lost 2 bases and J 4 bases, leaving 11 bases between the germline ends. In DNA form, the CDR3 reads TGTGCCAGCAGCCAATACCTAGAAGCCTATGGCTACACCTTC. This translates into CASSQYLEAYGYTF.

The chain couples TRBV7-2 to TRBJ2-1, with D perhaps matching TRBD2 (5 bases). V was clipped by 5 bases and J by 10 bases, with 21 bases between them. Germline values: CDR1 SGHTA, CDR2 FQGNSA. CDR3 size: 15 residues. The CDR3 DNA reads TGTGCCAGCAGCACCACGGGATTTACAGCCAAGGAGCAGTTCTTC. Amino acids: CASSTTGFTAKEQFF.

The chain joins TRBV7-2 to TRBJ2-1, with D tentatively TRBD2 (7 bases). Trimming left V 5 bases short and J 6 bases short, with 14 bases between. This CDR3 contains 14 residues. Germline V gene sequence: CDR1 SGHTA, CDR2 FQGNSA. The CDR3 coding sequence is TGTGCCAGCAGCCGGGGGCGGGAGTTCAATGAGCAGTTCTTC. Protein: CASSRGREFNEQFF. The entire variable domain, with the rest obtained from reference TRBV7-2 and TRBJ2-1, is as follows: GAGVSQSPSNKVTEKGKDVELRCDPISGHTALYWYRQSLGQGLEFLIYFQGNSAPDKSGLPSDRFSAERTGGSVSTLTIQRTQQEDSAVYLCASSRGREFNEQFFGPGTRLTVL.

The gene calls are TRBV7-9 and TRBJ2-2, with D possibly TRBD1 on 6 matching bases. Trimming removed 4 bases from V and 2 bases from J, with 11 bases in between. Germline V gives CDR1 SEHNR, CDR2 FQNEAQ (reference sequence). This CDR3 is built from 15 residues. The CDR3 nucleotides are TGTGCCAGCAGCTCGTCACAGGGAAACACCGGGGAGCTGTTTTTT. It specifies CASSSSQGNTGELFF. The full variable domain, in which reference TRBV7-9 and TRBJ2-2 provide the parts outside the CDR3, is DTGVSQNPRHKITKRGQNVTFRCDPISEHNRLYWYRQTLGQGPEFLTYFQNEAQLEKSRLLSDRFSAERPKGSFSTLEIQRTEQGDSAMYLCASSSSQGNTGELFFGEGSRLTVL.

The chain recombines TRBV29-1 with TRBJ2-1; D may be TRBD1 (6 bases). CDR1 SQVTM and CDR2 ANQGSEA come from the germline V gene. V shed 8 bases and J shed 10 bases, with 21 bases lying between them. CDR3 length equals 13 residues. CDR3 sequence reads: CSSRQALGPEQFF. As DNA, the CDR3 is TGCAGCTCAAGACAGGCCCTCGGCCCCGAGCAGTTCTTC.

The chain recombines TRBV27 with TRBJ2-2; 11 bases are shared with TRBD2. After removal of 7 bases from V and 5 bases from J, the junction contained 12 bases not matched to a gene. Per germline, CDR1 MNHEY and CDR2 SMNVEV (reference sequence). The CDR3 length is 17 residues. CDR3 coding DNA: TGTGCCAGCACCCATAGCGGGAGGGCCTTTAGGACCGGGGAGCTGTTTTTT. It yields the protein CASTHSGRAFRTGELFF.

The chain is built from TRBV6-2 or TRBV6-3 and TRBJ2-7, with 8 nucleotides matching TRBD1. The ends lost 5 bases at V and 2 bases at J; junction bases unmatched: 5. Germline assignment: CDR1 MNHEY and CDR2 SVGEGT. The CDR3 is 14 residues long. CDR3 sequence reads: CASSNPGQAYEQYF. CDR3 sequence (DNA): TGTGCCAGCAGTAACCCGGGACAGGCCTACGAGCAGTACTTC.

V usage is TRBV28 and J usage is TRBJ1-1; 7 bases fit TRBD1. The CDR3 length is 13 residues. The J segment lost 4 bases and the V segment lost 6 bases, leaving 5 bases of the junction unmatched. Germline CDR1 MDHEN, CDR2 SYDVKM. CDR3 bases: TGTGCCAGCAGCCGTCAGGGGGGCACTGAAGCTTTCTTT. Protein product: CASSRQGGTEAFF.

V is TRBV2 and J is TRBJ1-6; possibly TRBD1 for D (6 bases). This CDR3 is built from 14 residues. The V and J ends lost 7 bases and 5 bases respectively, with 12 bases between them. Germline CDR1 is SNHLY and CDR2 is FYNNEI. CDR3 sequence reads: CASNQGYDNSPLHF. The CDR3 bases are TGTGCCAGCAATCAGGGGTACGATAATTCACCCCTCCACTTT.

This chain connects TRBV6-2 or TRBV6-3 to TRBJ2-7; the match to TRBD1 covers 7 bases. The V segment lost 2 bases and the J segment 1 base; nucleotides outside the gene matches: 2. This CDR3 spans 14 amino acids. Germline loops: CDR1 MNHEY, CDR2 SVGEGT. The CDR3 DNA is TGTGCCAGCAGTTACGCAGGGGGATCCTACGAGCAGTACTTC. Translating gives CASSYAGGSYEQYF.

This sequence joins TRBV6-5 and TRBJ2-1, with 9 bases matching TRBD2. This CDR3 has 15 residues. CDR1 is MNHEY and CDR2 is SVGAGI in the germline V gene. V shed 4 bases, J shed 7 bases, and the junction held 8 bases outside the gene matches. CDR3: CASSSLLRGGNEQFF. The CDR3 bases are TGTGCCAGCAGTTCTCTGCTGCGGGGGGGTAATGAGCAGTTCTTC.

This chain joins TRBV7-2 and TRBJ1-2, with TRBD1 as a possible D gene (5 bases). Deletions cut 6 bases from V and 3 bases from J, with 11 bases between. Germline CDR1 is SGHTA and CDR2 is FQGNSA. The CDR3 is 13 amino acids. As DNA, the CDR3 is TGTGCCAGCAGTGTGGGGCCATACTATGGCTACACCTTC. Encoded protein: CASSVGPYYGYTF. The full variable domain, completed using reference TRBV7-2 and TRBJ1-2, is GAGVSQSPSNKVTEKGKDVELRCDPISGHTALYWYRQSLGQGLEFLIYFQGNSAPDKSGLPSDRFSAERTGGSVSTLTIQRTQQEDSAVYLCASSVGPYYGYTFGSGTRLTVV.

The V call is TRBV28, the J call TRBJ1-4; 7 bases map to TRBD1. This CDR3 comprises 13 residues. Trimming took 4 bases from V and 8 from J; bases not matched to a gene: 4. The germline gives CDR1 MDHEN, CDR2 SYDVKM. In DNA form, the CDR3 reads TGTGCCAGCAGTTCAGACAGGGAGGAAAAACTGTTTTTT. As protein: CASSSDREEKLFF.

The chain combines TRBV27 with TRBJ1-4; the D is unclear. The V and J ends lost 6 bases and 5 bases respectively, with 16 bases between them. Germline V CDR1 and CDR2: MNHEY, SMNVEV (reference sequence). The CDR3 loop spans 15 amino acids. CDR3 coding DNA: TGTGCCAGCAGCCCCTATGCACAGTCAAATGAAAAACTGTTTTTT. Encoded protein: CASSPYAQSNEKLFF.

CDR3 sequence reads: CSVDMVGQIANYGYTF. In DNA form, the CDR3 reads TGCAGCGTTGATATGGTCGGACAGATAGCTAACTATGGCTACACCTTC. This chain uses TRBV29-1 with TRBJ1-2, with TRBD1 as a possible D gene (6 bases). The CDR3 is made up of 16 amino acids. CDR1 and CDR2 from the germline V gene are SQVTM and ANQGSEA. V lost 3 bases to trimming and J lost 0 bases, with 17 bases between them. Combining the CDR3 with reference TRBV29-1 and TRBJ1-2 gives the whole variable domain SAVISQKPSRDICQRGTSLTIQCQVDSQVTMMFWYRQQPGQSLTLIATANQGSEATYESGFVIDKFPISRPNLTFSTLTVSNMSPEDSSIYLCSVDMVGQIANYGYTFGSGTRLTVV.

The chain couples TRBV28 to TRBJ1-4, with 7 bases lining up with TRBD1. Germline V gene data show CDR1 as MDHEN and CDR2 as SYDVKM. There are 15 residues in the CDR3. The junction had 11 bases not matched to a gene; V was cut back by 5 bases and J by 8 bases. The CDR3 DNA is TGTGCCAGCAGTACTCGACAGGGTGGAGTCGAAAAACTGTTTTTT. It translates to CASSTRQGGVEKLFF. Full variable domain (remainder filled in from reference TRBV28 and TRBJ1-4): DVKVTQSSRYLVKRTGEKVFLECVQDMDHENMFWYRQDPGLGLRLIYFSYDVKMKEKGDIPEGYSVSREKKERFSLILESASTNQTSMYLCASSTRQGGVEKLFFGSGTQLSVL.

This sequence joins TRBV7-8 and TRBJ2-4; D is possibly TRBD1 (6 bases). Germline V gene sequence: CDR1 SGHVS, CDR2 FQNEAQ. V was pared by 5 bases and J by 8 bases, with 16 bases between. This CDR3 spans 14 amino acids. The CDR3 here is CASSPGHAGDIQYF. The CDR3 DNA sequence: TGTGCCAGCAGCCCGGGGCACGCAGGGGACATTCAGTACTTC.